This passage covers 5 T cell receptor beta chains from one sample sequenced in a study of molecular identifiers for immune sequencing clone quantification. From the PCR reads, TCRdb called clonotypes with MiXCR, one entry per CDR3 protein. The sample records about 100,000 distinct CDR3 sequences, roughly 38% being singletons. Sequencing was done on a sample of naive CD8+ T cells from blood, with Jurkat cell RNA spiked in. Subset denoted: FACS-sorted CD8+CD4-CCR7+CD45RA+ naive T cells. The receptors shown here come from a human donor in good health. Some libraries in this study had Jurkat cell RNA spiked in.

This clonotype appeared once. This clone may be a read error of a much larger clone one base away. CDR3 nucleotides: TGTGCCAGCAGTTTGAGTGGAGGTGGAGGCCAGAACTTC. Protein product: CASSLSGGGGQNF. The chain combines TRBV27 with TRBJ2-5, with D perhaps matching TRBD2 (5 bases). The CDR3 is 13 amino acids. CDR1 and CDR2 from the germline V gene are MNHEY and SMNVEV (reference sequence).

The sample holds a few counts of this clonotype. Lacking the conserved final phenylalanine or tryptophan, this CDR3 likely reflects a read error. This sequence joins TRBV9 and TRBJ2-2; no clear D. Trimming removed 5 bases at V and 6 bases at J, with 8 bases between. This CDR3 contains 12 residues. Germline V CDR1 and CDR2: SGDLS, YYNGEE. This CDR3 reads CASRSGAGELFY. DNA for the CDR3: TGTGCCAGCAGATCGGGCGCCGGGGAGCTGTTTTAT.

This sequence joins TRBV2 and TRBJ1-2, with unresolved D. Germline V gives CDR1 SNHLY, CDR2 FYNNEI. The CDR3 sequence is 10 residues long. The V and J ends lost 8 bases and 6 bases respectively, with 7 bases between them. The DNA for the CDR3 is TGTGCCAGCGACAACCATGGCTACACCTTC. This encodes CASDNHGYTF.

Concerning this clonotype: This clone may be a read error of a much larger clone one base away. This CDR3 is missing its conserved last phenylalanine or tryptophan, likely due to a read error. The chain couples TRBV7-6 to TRBJ2-3; 7 bases are shared with TRBD2. This CDR3 comprises 19 residues. CDR1 and CDR2 (germline): SGHVS, FNYEAQ. Germline trimming cut 3 bases from V and 2 bases from J; bases unmatched to any gene: 17. The CDR3 DNA reads TGTGCCAGCAGCTTTTTAGGGAGGGCCAACCTTCACGTCACAGATACGCAGTATTCT. It translates to CASSFLGRANLHVTDTQYS.

The J gene is TRBJ2-3, the V gene TRBV10-3, with 12 bases identical to TRBD2. The CDR3 spans 16 residues. CDR1 is ENHRY, CDR2 SYGVKD, per germline. J was trimmed by 3 bases and V by 3 bases; bases with no gene match: 4. The CDR3 nucleotides are TGTGCCATCAGTGAACTAGCGGGAGGAAGGACAGATACGCAGTATTTT. The encoded protein is CAISELAGGRTDTQYF.